This T cell receptor (beta chain) was observed in a study of shared clonotypes between healthy human individuals (TCRdb year 2020). The study in broad terms: A couple of women and three men aged 18 to 49 years were included in the cohort. For each donor, CD4 naive and CD4 memory were each run on three plates, CD8 naive on two plates, and CD8 memory on one plate. Blood TCR repertoires of a handful of healthy adults were deeply sequenced to estimate repertoire size and the extent of clonotype sharing between individuals. Libraries were prepared and TCR repertoires were sequenced by different laboratories using diverse techniques, in order to increase sequencing depth and limit assay-specific biases. Each donor's leukapheresis produced roughly between roughly 0.94 and 9.5 billion PBMCs.

The donors were healthy, HIV-negative adults who had no recently reported acute infections or vaccinations. Only Caucasian adults living in Nashville, Tennessee, USA were represented among the donors. CD4+ T cells were enriched by magnetic negative selection; naive cells were then positively selected on CD45RA, and the negative fraction formed the memory subset. After blood collection by leukapheresis, PBMCs were isolated using Ficoll-Histopaque density gradient centrifugation and then cryopreserved in the vapor phase of liquid nitrogen. Analytical flow cytometry was used to check the purity and quantity of every magnetically sorted T cell population. Each sorted fraction had its genomic DNA isolated and then quantified by UV absorbance on a Nanodrop 2000c. Unmatched junction bases come to 7, with V trimmed by 4 bases and J by 5 bases. CDR1 and CDR2, looked up from the germline V gene, are SNHLY and FYNNEI. From cysteine to phenylalanine, the CDR3 is 15 amino acids long. Only CDR3 DNA remains: 45 bases, in frame from the first base.

TCR CDR3 regions were amplified from genomic DNA by multiplex PCR using the deep immunoSEQ assay. Extracted genomic DNA from each cell subset was spread evenly across all wells of several immunoSEQ 96-well plates, with each plate serving as a replicate. Each replicate PCR for sorted subsets received around 210 ng genomic DNA, equal to about 30,000 T cell genomes. Purified libraries were measured with a Qubit 3.0 fluorometer, size-checked on a Bioanalyzer 2100, and measured again with the KAPA Library Quantification kit. Each immunoSEQ 96-well plate was sequenced on its own single-read 150-cycle Illumina NextSeq 550 flow cell. On the authors' methods: The immunoSEQ output contained only junctional sequences without quality scores, so filtering could not match that applied to full-length reads. Sequences were annotated with PyIR, a Python wrapper for IgBLAST v1.9, using IMGT germline references to assign V/J genes and CDR3. Any read was removed if the V/J assignment was weak (E-value above 1e-6), the CDR3 was missing, or the read contained stop codons, out-of-frame junctions, or ambiguous translated residues. V3J clonotypes were defined as sequences sharing the same inferred V gene, J gene, and CDR3 amino acid sequence. Percentage overlap between repertoires was computed as shared unique clonotypes divided by the size of the smaller repertoire. RTK rarefaction, the Chao1 estimator, and Recon v2.1 estimates of unobserved clonotypes were used to assess repertoire richness. OLGA was used to compute generation probabilities for all TCRbeta clonotypes that the gDNA method yielded from four donors. TCRdb provides this immuneACCESS table in a form limited to in-frame rearrangements. Some clones are lacking; in checked studies, under half of them reflect an unresolved V gene, and why the rest are absent is not known. V and J calls plus clone size are reproduced from that table; the DNA served to infer D and trimming. Within this sample are about 2.4 million clones, with roughly 93% of them counted one time only. Of the sample, about 0.38% is held by the ten largest clones.

Overall study results and their limits: Pairwise subsampling led to the expectation that sequencing depth would affect the degree of clonotype sharing among donors. Across four donors, approximately 5% of naive CD4, approximately 3.6% of naive CD8, 2.3% of memory CD4, and under 0.45% of memory CD8 clonotypes were shared. Sampling was restricted to blood, and TCR repertoires in tissue are likely to differ from TCR repertoires in blood. Clonotypes shared by all four sorted-subset donors showed higher generation probabilities than non-shared clonotypes. Naive subsets generally had larger estimated clonotype richness than memory subsets. The genetic and exposure-history diversity represented was limited by the small number of donors. Incomplete sequencing was indicated by rarefaction of sorted-subset datasets, despite the large sequencing depth.

As concerns this clone: There is no known antigen for this receptor. No per-base quality is available; no much larger clone lies one base away.

The receptor's source is a young man in good health. Some clones in this sample may be carry-over from other donors' samples. The rearrangement joined TRBV2 to TRBJ2-4, and 8 junction bases match TRBD1. The source material was naive CD4+ T cells from PBMCs. According to the study, the label for this sample's cell subset or site signals: CD45RA+ positively selected. CDR3 region: CASSGGQGVQNIQYF. The DNA sequence is TGTGCCAGCAGTGGAGGACAGGGAGTGCAAAACATTCAGTACTTC.